These 9 T cell receptor beta chains came from one sample sequenced in a study of breast tumors, draining lymph nodes, adjacent tissues. The lymph nodes were axillary draining lymph nodes from breast cancer patients. Via MiXCR, TCRdb re-called the multiplex PCR reads, giving one row per CDR3 protein. The sample holds under 350,000 distinct CDR3 sequences; around 31% are singletons and the top ten take more than 1%. Sequencing was carried out using axillary lymph node tissue. The receptor source for this set is a female donor with breast cancer. Some clones in this sample may be carry-over from other donors' samples.

As for this clonotype: Since a much larger clone is just one base distant, this may be a read error. J is TRBJ1-5 and V is TRBV28; D possibly corresponds to TRBD1 (5 bases). Germline V gives CDR1 MDHEN, CDR2 SYDVKM. V was shortened by 6 bases and J by 4 bases, with 16 bases between the two germline ends. The CDR3 extends over 15 amino acids. CDR3 DNA: TGTGCCAGCAGCCCCAGGGTGAAGGGAAATCAGCCCCAGCATTTT. Its translation is CASSPRVKGNQPQHF.

At least ten counts were recorded for this clonotype. This chain links TRBV6-5 with TRBJ2-2, with TRBD2 as a possible D gene (5 bases). V was cut by 5 bases and J by 7 bases, with 17 bases left in between. The CDR3 loop spans 15 amino acids. Looked up from germline, CDR1 is MNHEY and CDR2 is SVGAGI. The chain's CDR3 is CASSPRRSGSGELFF. The CDR3 coding sequence is TGTGCCAGCAGTCCCCGGCGCTCTGGGAGCGGGGAGCTGTTTTTT.

In this sample, this clonotype turned up many times. The chain combines TRBV4-1 with TRBJ1-4; a weak D match, TRBD1 (5 bases). Trimming removed 0 bases at V and 6 bases at J, with 11 bases between. Germline CDR1 MGHRA, CDR2 YSYEKL. CDR3 length: 15 amino acids. CDR3 DNA sequence: TGCGCCAGCAGCCAAGATGGCAGGGCGGATGAAAAACTGTTTTTT. It translates to CASSQDGRADEKLFF.

This clonotype showed up many times. The chain carries TRBV20-1 and TRBJ2-7; D might be TRBD2 (6 bases). Deletions cut 0 bases from V and 0 bases from J, with 9 bases between. This CDR3 contains 14 residues. The germline CDR1 and CDR2 sequences are DFQATT and SNEGSKA (reference sequence). The CDR3 sequence: CSAREEGFSYEQYF. The DNA of the CDR3 is TGCAGTGCTAGAGAGGAGGGATTCTCCTACGAGCAGTACTTC.

V gene TRBV6-2 or TRBV6-3 combines with J gene TRBJ2-5; TRBD2 matches 11 bases. With 5 bases clipped from V and 5 bases from J, the junction kept 19 bases outside the gene matches. The CDR3 has 19 residues. The germline gives CDR1 MNHEY, CDR2 SVGEGT. CDR3 nucleotide sequence: TGTGCCAGCAGTCCTCCGGTTAGCGGGAGGGCCCTCGATGTCGAGACCCAGTACTTC. Translation: CASSPPVSGRALDVETQYF.

This clonotype has ten or more counts. The V call is TRBV7-2, the J call TRBJ2-7, with TRBD2 matching over 9 bases. There are 16 residues in the CDR3. The trim removed 0 bases at V and 6 bases at J, leaving 9 bases unmatched. Per germline, CDR1 SGHTA and CDR2 FQGNSA. The CDR3 nucleotides are TGTGCCAGCAGCTTAGCGCGGGGGGGCCAGGGGATCGAGCAGTACTTC. Residues: CASSLARGGQGIEQYF. The variable domain in full, completed from reference TRBV7-2 and TRBJ2-7, reads GAGVSQSPSNKVTEKGKDVELRCDPISGHTALYWYRQSLGQGLEFLIYFQGNSAPDKSGLPSDRFSAERTGGSVSTLTIQRTQQEDSAVYLCASSLARGGQGIEQYFGPGTRLTVT.

This clonotype has at least ten counts. V is TRBV10-3 and J is TRBJ2-2; 9 nucleotides match TRBD1. The junction had 8 bases not matched to a gene; V was cut back by 7 bases and J by 5 bases. This CDR3 region has 15 residues. The germline V gene has CDR1 ENHRY and CDR2 SYGVKD. The DNA for the CDR3 is TGTGCCATCACCCCGGGACAGGGAGGAACCGGGGAGCTGTTTTTT. It is translated as CAITPGQGGTGELFF.

A remark on this clonotype: One base away lies a much larger clone, so this may be a sequencing read error. This sequence joins TRBV20-1 and TRBJ2-1; 8 nucleotides agree with TRBD2. The DNA end lines up better with TRBJ2-7; the J call may be wrong. Germline V gene lookup returns CDR1 DFQATT and CDR2 SNEGSKA (reference sequence). CDR3 length: 14 residues. DNA for the CDR3: TGCAGTGCTAGCGGGAGGGCCGAGTGGAATGAGCAGTACTTC. Translation gives CSASGRAEWNEQYF.

This clonotype was seen ten or more times. The rearrangement joins TRBV7-2 to TRBJ1-3, with D possibly matching TRBD1 (6 bases). Germline V gene sequence: CDR1 SGHTA, CDR2 FQGNSA. This CDR3 is built from 17 residues. Trimming pared 5 bases from V and 2 bases from J, leaving 19 bases between. CDR3 region: CASSRRVGGDTGNTIYF. CDR3 coding DNA: TGTGCCAGCAGCAGACGGGTGGGGGGCGATACTGGAAACACCATATATTTT.